This TCR beta chain was sequenced for a study of Ad26.COV2.S vaccination and SARS-CoV-2 variants. In the study overall: The donor was enrolled in the Ad26.COV2.S arm of the COV1001 trial.

Study-level points and caveats: It was found that vaccine and placebo recipients had similar non-spike TCR breadth. It was vaccine recipients, not placebo recipients, who had the higher spike-specific TCR breadth. The TCR breadth and depth analyses may have produced an underestimate of total T cell responses.

Here immunoSEQ multiplex PCR was the method, and the copy in TCRdb shows in-frame clones only, minus some. The table has hundreds of thousands of clones, roughly 90% seen once. As for this clone: Its specificity is not known.

The trim removed 4 bases at V and 3 bases at J, leaving 12 bases unmatched. The CDR3 spans 16 residues. In germline, CDR1 is LNHDA, CDR2 SQIVND (reference sequence). Treatment here: roughly 18 received Ad26.COV2.S at low or high dose, single or two shots; roughly five received placebo; per-sample allocation not given. The samples were gathered on day 63 after the first injection of vaccine or placebo. The chain carries TRBV19 and TRBJ2-7; 7 bases line up with TRBD1. This sample comprised peripheral blood, obtained in a trial of Ad26.COV2.S vaccine versus placebo. The sequence was collected from a person between 18 and 59 years old who received the Ad26.COV2.S COVID-19 vaccine or a placebo. The CDR3 nucleotides are TGTGCCAGTAGTACTAACGACAGGGCCCTGATCTACGAGCAGTACTTC. Translated, it gives CASSTNDRALIYEQYF.